The 26 T cell receptor beta chains reported below all come from one sample, sequenced in a study of glioma-infiltrating T cells after dendritic cell vaccination. TCRdb keeps only in-frame clones here, not all; method: immunoSEQ multiplex PCR. The sample gives 100,000 or so clones, around 80% of which show up once; around 5.4% is in the top ten. The time point: after dendritic cell vaccination, including at tumor progression/relapse. The specimen comprised blood, sampled after dendritic cell vaccination. The source of these receptors is a human donor with glioblastoma.

CDR3 sequence: CAISGGNRQGNYEQYF. DNA of the CDR3: TGTGCCATCAGTGGGGGGAACCGACAGGGAAACTACGAGCAGTACTTC. The V and J genes are TRBV10-3 and TRBJ2-7; 7 nucleotides line up with TRBD1. Germline CDR1 and CDR2: ENHRY and SYGVKD. CDR3 length: 16 residues. With V trimmed by 4 bases and J by 3 bases, 12 bases remained unmatched.

This chain uses TRBV5-6 with TRBJ2-5; a possible D gene is TRBD1 (6 bases). Trimming stripped 0 bases from V and 3 bases from J, with 9 bases between. This CDR3 region has 14 residues. CDR1 SGHDT and CDR2 YYEEEE come from the germline V gene. The CDR3 loop is CASSLAAGEETQYF. The CDR3 DNA follows: TGTGCCAGCAGCTTGGCGGCAGGGGAAGAGACCCAGTACTTC.

The CDR3 DNA follows: TGTGCCAGCAGGGAAACTAGCGGGTATGCAGATACGCAGTATTTT. Its protein is CASRETSGYADTQYF. The J gene is TRBJ2-3, the V gene TRBV6-1; 9 bases align to TRBD2. Germline V gene data show CDR1 as MNHNS and CDR2 as SASEGT. The V segment lost 6 bases and the J segment 4 bases; nucleotides outside the gene matches: 8. This CDR3 comprises 15 residues.

The chain links TRBV7-8 to TRBJ1-5; D not certain. Per the germline V gene, CDR1 is SGHVS and CDR2 is FQNEAQ. The CDR3 is 14 amino acids. Trimming took 5 bases from V and 4 from J, leaving 12 bases between them. The CDR3, as DNA: TGTGCCAGCAGCCTATTGGAGCAAAATCAGCCCCAGCATTTT. Its translation: CASSLLEQNQPQHF.

V gene TRBV30 combines with J gene TRBJ1-5; D is unclear. V was shortened by 2 bases and J by 4 bases, with 18 bases between the two germline ends. The CDR3 is 16 amino acids. Germline CDR1 is GTSNPN and CDR2 is SVGIG (reference sequence). CDR3 coding DNA: TGTGCCTGGAGTACGAATTCGGGTTCCCTAAATCAGCCCCAGCATTTT. Translating gives CAWSTNSGSLNQPQHF.

The rearrangement joins TRBV5-1 to TRBJ2-1; 14 nucleotides match TRBD2. Germline values: CDR1 SGHRS, CDR2 YFSETQ. The CDR3 totals 15 residues. The junction had 5 bases not matched to a gene; V was cut back by 5 bases and J by 7 bases. The CDR3 spells CASSYGLAGGNEQFF. CDR3 nucleotide sequence: TGCGCCAGCAGTTATGGACTAGCGGGAGGTAATGAGCAGTTCTTC. The variable domain in full, completed from reference TRBV5-1 and TRBJ2-1, reads KAGVTQTPRYLIKTRGQQVTLSCSPISGHRSVSWYQQTPGQGLQFLFEYFSETQRNKGNFPGRFSGRQFSNSRSEMNVSTLELGDSALYLCASSYGLAGGNEQFFGPGTRLTVL.

This clone was recorded once. V usage is TRBV5-6 and J usage is TRBJ1-4, with D tentatively TRBD1 (5 bases). This CDR3 is built from 18 residues. V lost 0 bases, J lost 0 bases, and 15 bases lay in between. The germline V gene encodes CDR1 SGHDT and CDR2 YYEEEE. CDR3 loop: CASSLAEQGPTTNEKLFF. The DNA for the CDR3 is TGTGCCAGCAGCTTGGCCGAGCAGGGTCCCACAACTAATGAAAAACTGTTTTTT.

V is TRBV19 and J is TRBJ1-5, with 8 bases identical to TRBD1. Trimming took 6 bases from V and 4 from J; bases not matched to a gene: 8. The V gene's germline CDR1 is LNHDA and CDR2 SQIVND (reference sequence). The CDR3 spans 15 residues. The CDR3 DNA reads as TGTGCCAGTAGCCACCGGGACAGGCGTAATCAGCCCCAGCATTTT. Its protein product is CASSHRDRRNQPQHF.

A few counts support this clone. V gene TRBV28 combines with J gene TRBJ1-2, with TRBD1 matching 10 bases. The CDR3 runs 14 residues. CDR1 is MDHEN, CDR2 SYDVKM, per germline. V gave up 10 bases and J gave up 8 bases; unmatched junction bases: 13. CDR3 protein: CATPGGTGERGYTF. The CDR3 nucleotides are TGTGCCACCCCGGGGGGGACAGGGGAACGGGGCTACACCTTC.

The chain has TRBV11-2 and TRBJ1-1, with no clear D. Germline V gene data show CDR1 as SGHAT and CDR2 as FQNNGV. The CDR3 totals 16 residues. V lost 0 bases and J lost 2, with 13 bases in between. The CDR3 is CASSLESGAENTEAFF. Here the CDR3 DNA reads TGTGCCAGCAGCTTAGAAAGTGGCGCGGAAAACACTGAAGCTTTCTTT.

The rearrangement uses TRBV5-1 and TRBJ2-3; TRBD2 matches at 13 bases. The CDR3 sequence is 18 residues long. The V gene's germline CDR1 is SGHRS and CDR2 YFSETQ. Trimming at V came to 4 bases and at J to 3 bases, leaving 11 bases not matched to a gene. The chain's CDR3 is CASSVELAGGLYTDTQYF. DNA for the CDR3: TGCGCCAGCAGCGTAGAACTAGCGGGGGGGCTCTATACAGATACGCAGTATTTT. Complete variable domain (other parts from reference TRBV5-1 and TRBJ2-3): KAGVTQTPRYLIKTRGQQVTLSCSPISGHRSVSWYQQTPGQGLQFLFEYFSETQRNKGNFPGRFSGRQFSNSRSEMNVSTLELGDSALYLCASSVELAGGLYTDTQYFGPGTRLTVL.

This sequence joins TRBV7-3 and TRBJ2-5; D is possibly TRBD2 (6 bases). Germline V CDR1 and CDR2: SGHTA, FQGTGA. The V and J ends lost 2 bases and 4 bases respectively, with 17 bases between them. This CDR3 spans 16 amino acids. Here the CDR3 reads CASSLAPGGEGETQYF. CDR3 bases: TGTGCCAGCAGCTTAGCCCCCGGGGGAGAGGGAGAGACCCAGTACTTC.

The chain uses TRBV5-1 and TRBJ1-2, with D perhaps matching TRBD1 (5 bases). The V end was cut by 2 bases, the J end by 4 bases, with 15 bases between. Germline CDR1 and CDR2: SGHRS and YFSETQ. The CDR3 consists of 15 residues. In nucleotides, the CDR3 is TGCGCCAGCAGCTTAAACGTCGGGGGGACCTATGGCTACACCTTC. This encodes CASSLNVGGTYGYTF.

This clone was seen just once. The chain recombines TRBV2 with TRBJ1-1, with 10 bases aligning to TRBD1. This CDR3 comprises 14 residues. Germline values: CDR1 SNHLY, CDR2 FYNNEI. V lost 2 bases, J lost 5 bases, and 2 bases stayed unmatched. As DNA, the CDR3 is TGTGCCAGCAGTGAAAGGACAGGGGGTACTGAAGCTTTCTTT. This gives the protein CASSERTGGTEAFF.

This clone was seen more than once but under ten times. This chain links TRBV6-1 with TRBJ1-4; TRBD1 matches 7 bases. Trimming cost V 4 bases and J 8 bases; bases outside gene matches: 7. Germline V lookup: CDR1 MNHNS, CDR2 SASEGT. This CDR3 comprises 14 residues. DNA of the CDR3: TGTGCCAGCAGTGGAGACAGGGTCGGCGAAAAACTGTTTTTT. As protein: CASSGDRVGEKLFF.

This chain links TRBV29-1 with TRBJ2-1; 10 bases fit TRBD2. The ends lost 8 bases at V and 7 bases at J; junction bases unmatched: 8. The CDR3 runs to 13 residues. Looked up from germline, CDR1 is SQVTM and CDR2 is ANQGSEA. The CDR3 reads CSFKGLATNEQFF. The CDR3 coding sequence is TGCAGCTTCAAGGGACTAGCGACTAATGAGCAGTTCTTC.

This chain links TRBV6-1 with TRBJ2-7; weak D call: TRBD1 (6 bases). V was cut by 1 base and J by 1 base, with 14 bases left in between. Germline assignment: CDR1 MNHNS and CDR2 SASEGT. The CDR3 contains 16 residues. The CDR3 spells CASSEGRWDTSYEQYF. Here the CDR3 DNA reads TGTGCCAGCAGTGAAGGGAGGTGGGACACATCCTACGAGCAGTACTTC.

The chain links TRBV6-5 to TRBJ1-2; 11 bases map to TRBD1. Germline CDR1 reads MNHEY; CDR2 reads SVGAGI. V trimming: 0 bases; J trimming: 8 bases; junction bases outside the gene matches: 5. The CDR3 length is 15 residues. This chain's CDR3 is CASSYSSGTGGGYTF. CDR3 nucleotide sequence: TGTGCCAGCAGTTACTCGAGCGGGACAGGGGGAGGCTACACCTTC.

The chain employs TRBV28 and TRBJ1-2; D unresolved. The germline V gene has CDR1 MDHEN and CDR2 SYDVKM. The CDR3 sequence is 13 residues long. Deletions cut 2 bases from V and 8 bases from J, with 12 bases between. The CDR3 nucleotides read TGTGCCAGCAGTTTACAGGATATCCGCGGCTACACCTTC. Its translation is CASSLQDIRGYTF.

This clone appeared a few times. The chain uses TRBV4-1 and TRBJ2-5, with 9 bases aligning to TRBD2. Matching the DNA end better, TRBJ2-7 makes the J call doubtful. CDR1 and CDR2 from the germline V gene are MGHRA and YSYEKL. The CDR3 spans 15 residues. DNA of the CDR3: TGCGCCAGCAGCCTTAGGTACTTAGCGGGAGACGAGCAGTACTTC. Protein sequence: CASSLRYLAGDEQYF.

CDR3 region: CAWSLQRTVTGANVLTF. CDR3 coding DNA: TGTGCCTGGAGTCTTCAGCGGACAGTTACTGGGGCCAACGTCCTGACTTTC. The chain couples TRBV30 to TRBJ2-6; a possible D gene is TRBD1 (6 bases). Germline CDR1 and CDR2: GTSNPN and SVGIG (reference sequence). This CDR3 has 17 amino acids. With 2 bases removed from V and 2 bases from J, the gap between germline ends came to 16 bases.

V and J are TRBV6-1 and TRBJ1-2; weak D call: TRBD1 (5 bases). Trimming shortened V by 6 bases and J by 4 bases, and 18 bases separated the two germline ends. The CDR3 has 15 residues. The germline gives CDR1 MNHNS, CDR2 SASEGT. CDR3 residues: CASRNRDGGVYGYTF. The CDR3 bases are TGTGCCAGCAGGAACCGGGACGGCGGGGTCTATGGCTACACCTTC.

On this clone itself: Other DNA variants within this sample encode the same CDR3. This chain joins TRBV18 and TRBJ2-5; a possible D gene is TRBD2 (5 bases). This CDR3 contains 13 residues. CDR1 and CDR2 (germline): KGHSH, LQKENI. V was trimmed by 3 bases and J by 5 bases, leaving 10 bases between them. The DNA of the CDR3 is TGTGCCAGCTCACCGCAAGGAGGCGAGACCCAGTACTTC. It translates to CASSPQGGETQYF.

This sequence joins TRBV5-1 and TRBJ1-2; 7 nucleotides line up with TRBD1. The trim removed 5 bases at V and 7 bases at J, leaving 8 bases unmatched. Germline CDR1 reads SGHRS; CDR2 reads YFSETQ. This CDR3 has 13 residues. The CDR3 DNA sequence: TGCGCCAGCAGAACTCTGGGACAGTTTGGCTACACCTTC. It codes for CASRTLGQFGYTF. Based on the CDR3 plus reference TRBV5-1 and TRBJ1-2, the full variable domain is KAGVTQTPRYLIKTRGQQVTLSCSPISGHRSVSWYQQTPGQGLQFLFEYFSETQRNKGNFPGRFSGRQFSNSRSEMNVSTLELGDSALYLCASRTLGQFGYTFGSGTRLTVV.

The CDR3 region is CASSPGRVPYEQYF. The DNA for the CDR3 is TGTGCCAGCTCACCGGGCAGGGTTCCCTACGAGCAGTACTTC. The chain joins TRBV18 to TRBJ2-7; D is possibly TRBD1 (5 bases). Trimming cost V 3 bases and J 2 bases, with 11 bases left between them. This CDR3 has 14 amino acids. Per the germline V gene, CDR1 is KGHSH and CDR2 is LQKENI.

The chain combines TRBV5-6 with TRBJ1-1, with D perhaps matching TRBD1 (5 bases). The CDR3 length is 13 residues. Trimming took 5 bases from V and 4 from J, leaving 12 bases between them. Germline CDR1 reads SGHDT; CDR2 reads YYEEEE. CDR3 sequence reads: CASRRDLATEAFF. As DNA, the CDR3 is TGTGCCAGCAGACGGGACTTAGCCACTGAAGCTTTCTTT.